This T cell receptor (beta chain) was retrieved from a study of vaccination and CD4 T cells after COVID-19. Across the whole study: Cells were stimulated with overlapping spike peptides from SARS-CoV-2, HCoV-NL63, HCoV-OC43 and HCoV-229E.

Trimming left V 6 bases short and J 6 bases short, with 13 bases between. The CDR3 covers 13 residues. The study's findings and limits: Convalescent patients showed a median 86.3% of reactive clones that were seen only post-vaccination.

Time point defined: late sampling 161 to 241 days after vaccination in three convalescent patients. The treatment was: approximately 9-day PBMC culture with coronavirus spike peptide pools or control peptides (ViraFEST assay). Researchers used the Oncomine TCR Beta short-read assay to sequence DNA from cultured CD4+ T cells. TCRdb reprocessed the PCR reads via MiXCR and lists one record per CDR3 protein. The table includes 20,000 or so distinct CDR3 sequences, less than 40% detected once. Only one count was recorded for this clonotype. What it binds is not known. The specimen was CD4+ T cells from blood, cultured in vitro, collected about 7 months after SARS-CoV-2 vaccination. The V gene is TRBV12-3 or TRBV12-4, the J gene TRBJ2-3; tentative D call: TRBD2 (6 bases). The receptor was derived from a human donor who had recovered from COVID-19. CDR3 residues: CASSTFRGDTQYF. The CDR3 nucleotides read TGTGCCAGCAGCACCTTCCGGGGGGATACGCAGTATTTT.